What follows describes a single T cell receptor beta chain. As handled by the study authors: Reference gene primer amplification in the assay estimated nucleated cell counts. TCRdb keeps only in-frame clones here, not all; method: immunoSEQ multiplex PCR. From that table come the V and J calls and clone size; the DNA was used to work out D and trimming. The data contain some 41,000 clones, around 89% of them seen just once; the ten biggest clones take up around 16%. These data are taken from a study of blood T cell repertoires in COVID-19. The wider study: From T cells, B-cell-depleted T cells, or PBMCs came the material, which was cDNA or gDNA.

This CDR3 has 13 amino acids. Germline-derived CDR1 and CDR2 are SGHVS and FQNEAQ. V was trimmed by 4 bases and J by 5 bases, leaving 9 bases between them. This clonotype was obtained from a man aged 70 or older with active COVID-19. The chain employs TRBV7-8 and TRBJ2-1; possible D gene TRBD2, 5 bases. Sequenced input: peripheral blood. The CDR3 bases are TGTGCCAGCAGCTCGAGGGCGAACAATGAGCAGTTCTTC. It specifies CASSSRANNEQFF.